A single sample gave rise to the 19 T cell receptor beta chains below, sequenced in a study of T cells in Graves' hyperthyroidism and ophthalmopathy. RNA transcripts were the template for amplifying TCR beta CDR3 regions. During a first-round RT-PCR of the TCR CDR3, the HTBI primer set was used. TCRdb reanalysed the multiplex PCR reads using MiXCR and keeps one entry per CDR3 protein. The table lists more than 500,000 distinct CDR3 sequences, around 15% of them singletons, with approximately 15% in the top ten. Material for sequencing was blood. Every receptor here comes from a woman in her 40s with Graves' hyperthyroidism.

The V and J genes are TRBV14 and TRBJ2-3, with 8 bases fitting TRBD2. The V segment lost 3 bases and the J segment 4 bases; nucleotides outside the gene matches: 12. In germline, CDR1 is SGHDN, CDR2 FVKESK. CDR3 length equals 17 residues. The CDR3 bases are TGTGCCAGCAGCCACACTCGGGCCGGGGGGGGCCCAGATACGCAGTATTTT. Its translation: CASSHTRAGGGPDTQYF. Combining the CDR3 with reference TRBV14 and TRBJ2-3 gives the whole variable domain EAGVTQFPSHSVIEKGQTVTLRCDPISGHDNLYWYRRVMGKEIKFLLHFVKESKQDESGMPNNRFLAERTGGTYSTLKVQPAELEDSGVYFCASSHTRAGGGPDTQYFGPGTRLTVL.

A word on this clonotype: A much larger clone differs by one base, so this may be a read error. This sequence joins TRBV28 and TRBJ1-4; D remains unclear. This CDR3 has 15 residues. Germline values: CDR1 MDHEN, CDR2 SYDVKM. Trimming removed 2 bases at V and 5 bases at J, with 12 bases between. The CDR3 sequence: CASSLPLGSNEKLFF. The CDR3, as DNA: TGTGCCAGCAGTTTACCCCTGGGGTCAAATGAAAAACTGTTTTTT.

This clonotype has more than one count but fewer than ten. The rearrangement links TRBV5-1 to TRBJ2-2; 10 bases agree with TRBD2. This CDR3 spans 16 amino acids. The V segment lost 4 bases and the J segment 3 bases; nucleotides outside the gene matches: 6. The germline V gene has CDR1 SGHRS and CDR2 YFSETQ. As DNA, the CDR3 is TGCGCCAGCAGCCTTCTAGCGGGAGAGTACACCGGGGAGCTGTTTTTT. Translated: CASSLLAGEYTGELFF.

There are a few counts of this clonotype. The chain employs TRBV19 and TRBJ2-1; 10 bases are a match to TRBD2. The germline CDR1 and CDR2 sequences are LNHDA and SQIVND (reference sequence). The CDR3 covers 14 residues. With 8 bases clipped from V and 3 bases from J, the junction kept 4 bases outside the gene matches. The CDR3 spells CASGTSENYNEQFF. CDR3 coding DNA: TGTGCCAGTGGGACTAGCGAAAACTACAATGAGCAGTTCTTC.

This clonotype was seen repeatedly, ten times or more. The V and J genes are TRBV30 and TRBJ1-4; 9 bases fit TRBD1. The junction had 17 bases not matched to a gene; V was cut back by 7 bases and J by 2 bases. In germline, CDR1 is GTSNPN, CDR2 SVGIG (reference sequence). The CDR3 covers 18 residues. This CDR3 is CAYLRDRELFRTNEKLFF. For the CDR3, the DNA is TGTGCCTACCTCCGGGACAGGGAATTGTTTAGGACTAATGAAAAACTGTTTTTT.

This clonotype was counted at least ten times. The rearrangement joins TRBV12-3 or TRBV12-4 to TRBJ2-1; D gene uncertain. The CDR3 runs 15 residues. V dropped 3 bases and J dropped 3 bases, with 12 bases sitting between them. CDR3 sequence: CASSFGVDRYNEQFF. CDR3 DNA sequence: TGTGCCAGCAGTTTTGGAGTAGATCGCTACAATGAGCAGTTCTTC.

This chain joins TRBV7-2 and TRBJ2-1; 13 bases fit TRBD2. This CDR3 has 15 residues. The junction had 5 bases not matched to a gene; V was cut back by 4 bases and J by 8 bases. Looked up from germline, CDR1 is SGHTA and CDR2 is FQGNSA. CDR3 protein: CASSWGTSGTYEQFF. As DNA, the CDR3 is TGTGCCAGCAGCTGGGGGACTAGCGGGACGTATGAGCAGTTCTTC.

In this sample, this clonotype turned up many times. The CDR3 is CASSPSGREHEQYF. The CDR3 coding sequence is TGTGCCAGCAGTCCGAGCGGGAGGGAGCACGAGCAGTACTTC. The V and J genes are TRBV12-3 or TRBV12-4 and TRBJ2-7; 10 bases fit TRBD2. Unmatched junction bases numbered 6, after V lost 5 bases and J lost 5 bases. The CDR3 is 14 amino acids.

This chain uses TRBV6-1 with TRBJ2-3; 8 nucleotides line up with TRBD2. V lost 4 bases, J lost 3 bases, and 6 bases stayed unmatched. The CDR3 is made up of 15 amino acids. From germline, CDR1 is MNHNS and CDR2 SASEGT. Written as DNA, the CDR3 is TGTGCCAGCAGTGCCGGGAGGGCTGCGACAGATACGCAGTATTTT. Protein sequence: CASSAGRAATDTQYF.

A word on this clonotype: A much larger clone lies a single base off, so this may be a read error. The CDR3 DNA reads TGTGCCAGCAGCGAAGAGGTAGCGGGTTGGCATAATGAGCAGTTCTTC. Translated: CASSEEVAGWHNEQFF. The rearrangement uses TRBV3-1 and TRBJ2-1; 7 bases map to TRBD2. Germline V gene sequence: CDR1 LGHDT, CDR2 YNNKEL (reference sequence). The CDR3 consists of 16 residues.

V is TRBV12-3 or TRBV12-4 and J is TRBJ2-2; D possibly corresponds to TRBD1 (6 bases). CDR3 length equals 14 residues. V lost 5 bases and J lost 6, with 13 bases in between. The CDR3 reads CASSRRGFAGELFF. The CDR3 nucleotides read TGTGCCAGCAGTCGCAGGGGTTTCGCCGGGGAGCTGTTTTTT.

This clonotype was picked up many times. The chain is built from TRBV30 and TRBJ1-6, with D unresolved. Trimming pared 4 bases from V and 7 bases from J, leaving 11 bases between. Germline CDR1 is GTSNPN and CDR2 is SVGIG (reference sequence). The CDR3 consists of 13 residues. The CDR3, as DNA: TGTGCCTGGAACTCTGGAGGGAATTCACCCCTCCACTTT. Encoded protein: CAWNSGGNSPLHF.

The genes are TRBV11-2 and TRBJ2-2, with D possibly TRBD1 on 5 matching bases. The germline V gene has CDR1 SGHAT and CDR2 FQNNGV. This CDR3 is 13 amino acids long. Between the trimmed V and J ends, which lost 1 base and 7 bases, there was a span of 7 bases. This CDR3 is CASSLVDIGELFF. Here the CDR3 DNA reads TGTGCCAGCAGCTTAGTGGACATCGGGGAGCTGTTTTTT.

This clonotype appeared many times. This sequence joins TRBV6-1 and TRBJ2-5; a weak D match, TRBD1 (6 bases). This CDR3 spans 16 amino acids. Germline V lookup: CDR1 MNHNS, CDR2 SASEGT. Trimming removed 5 bases from V and 3 bases from J, with 19 bases in between. This CDR3 reads CASSRTSDSFKETQYF. The CDR3 bases are TGTGCCAGCAGTCGAACCTCGGACAGTTTCAAAGAGACCCAGTACTTC.

The chain recombines TRBV7-9 with TRBJ2-1; no clear D. V lost 5 bases, J lost 3 bases, and 14 bases lay in between. The CDR3 has 15 amino acids. The germline V gene has CDR1 SEHNR and CDR2 FQNEAQ (reference sequence). CDR3 loop: CASSLRPSVYNEQFF. CDR3 DNA sequence: TGTGCCAGCAGCCTTAGGCCCTCGGTCTACAATGAGCAGTTCTTC.

This clonotype was counted at least ten times. The chain combines TRBV28 with TRBJ1-3; possible D gene TRBD1, 6 bases. The length of the CDR3 is 12 residues. The V end was cut by 8 bases, the J end by 9 bases, with 14 bases between. CDR1 is MDHEN, CDR2 SYDVKM, per germline. The CDR3 bases are TGTGCCAGCGGGAGACAGGAGGGCACCATATATTTT. Amino acids: CASGRQEGTIYF.

This clonotype has more than one count but fewer than ten. This chain links TRBV7-8 with TRBJ2-1, with 7 bases lining up with TRBD1. The trim removed 1 base at V and 14 bases at J, leaving 5 bases unmatched. CDR1 is SGHVS and CDR2 is FQNEAQ in the germline V gene. CDR3 size: 12 residues. The CDR3 here is CASSLVGTEKFF. The CDR3 nucleotides read TGTGCCAGCAGCTTAGTCGGGACAGAGAAGTTCTTC.

This chain connects TRBV29-1 to TRBJ2-3; a possible D gene is TRBD1 (7 bases). Germline V gene data show CDR1 as SQVTM and CDR2 as ANQGSEA. Trimming removed 7 bases at V and 3 bases at J, with 20 bases between. The length of the CDR3 is 15 residues. CDR3 in amino acids: CSASWGGTATDTQYF. CDR3 in DNA: TGCAGCGCCTCTTGGGGCGGGACAGCTACAGATACGCAGTATTTT.

This clonotype showed up many times. The chain couples TRBV25-1 to TRBJ1-4, with a tentative D call TRBD1 (6 bases). V was clipped by 1 base and J by 0 bases, with 15 bases between them. Germline V gene sequence: CDR1 MGHDK, CDR2 SYGVNS. This CDR3 contains 18 residues. The CDR3 bases are TGTGCCAGCAGTGAATGGGACGGGACAATCGCAACTAATGAAAAACTGTTTTTT. Protein: CASSEWDGTIATNEKLFF.